This T cell receptor beta chain was obtained from a study of T-cell reconstitution after alpha-beta-depleted transplantation in children. Unique molecular identifiers were built into the TCRbeta library. TCRdb used MiXCR to reprocess the PCR reads, holding one entry per CDR3 protein. Of some 340,000 distinct CDR3 sequences detected, 10% appear once; the ten largest clones hold around 2.3%. The CDR3 loop spans 16 amino acids. V gave up 5 bases and J gave up 6 bases; unmatched junction bases: 10. Germline V gene lookup returns CDR1 MNHEY and CDR2 SMNVEV (reference sequence). This clonotype came up a few times.

The material was PBMCs from the stem cell graft donor, obtained from the stem cell graft. This chain joins TRBV27 and TRBJ1-6; the match to TRBD1 covers 7 bases. This receptor was taken from a human donor who donated a stem cell graft to a child with acute lymphoblastic leukemia. The DNA of the CDR3 is TGTGCCAGCAGTACCCTCAGACAGGGACCTAATTCACCCCTCCACTTT. Translating gives CASSTLRQGPNSPLHF.